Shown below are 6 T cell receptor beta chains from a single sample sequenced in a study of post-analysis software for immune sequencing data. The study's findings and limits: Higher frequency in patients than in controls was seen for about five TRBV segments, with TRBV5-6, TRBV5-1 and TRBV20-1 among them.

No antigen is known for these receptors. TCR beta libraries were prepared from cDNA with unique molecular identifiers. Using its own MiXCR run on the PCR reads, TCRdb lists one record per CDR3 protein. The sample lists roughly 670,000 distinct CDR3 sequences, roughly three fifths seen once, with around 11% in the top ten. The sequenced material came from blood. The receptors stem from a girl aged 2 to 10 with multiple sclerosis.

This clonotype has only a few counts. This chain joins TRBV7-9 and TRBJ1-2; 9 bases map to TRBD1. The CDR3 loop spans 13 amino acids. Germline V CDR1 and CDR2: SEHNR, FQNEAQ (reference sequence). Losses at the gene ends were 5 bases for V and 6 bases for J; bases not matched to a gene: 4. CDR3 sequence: CASSRGQGNGYTF. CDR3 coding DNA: TGTGCCAGCAGCCGGGGACAGGGTAATGGCTACACCTTC.

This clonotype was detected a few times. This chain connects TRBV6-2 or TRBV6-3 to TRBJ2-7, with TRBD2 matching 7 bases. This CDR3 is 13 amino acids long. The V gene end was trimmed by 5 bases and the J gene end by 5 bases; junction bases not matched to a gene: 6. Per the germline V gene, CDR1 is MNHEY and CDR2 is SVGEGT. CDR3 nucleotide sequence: TGTGCCAGCAGTCTCGGGGAGGGTGACGAGCAGTACTTC. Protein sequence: CASSLGEGDEQYF.

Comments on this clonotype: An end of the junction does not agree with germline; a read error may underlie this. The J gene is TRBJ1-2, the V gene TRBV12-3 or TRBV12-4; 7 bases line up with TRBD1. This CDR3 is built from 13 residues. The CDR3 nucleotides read TGTGCCAGCAGGCCTACAGGGGTTTTGGGCTACGCCTTC. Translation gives CASRPTGVLGYAF.

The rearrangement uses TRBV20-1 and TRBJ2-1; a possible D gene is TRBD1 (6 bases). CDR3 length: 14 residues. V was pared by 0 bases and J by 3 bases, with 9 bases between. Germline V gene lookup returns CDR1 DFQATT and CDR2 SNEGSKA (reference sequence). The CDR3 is CSARDRGNYNEQFF. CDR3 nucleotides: TGCAGTGCTAGAGACAGGGGTAACTACAATGAGCAGTTCTTC.

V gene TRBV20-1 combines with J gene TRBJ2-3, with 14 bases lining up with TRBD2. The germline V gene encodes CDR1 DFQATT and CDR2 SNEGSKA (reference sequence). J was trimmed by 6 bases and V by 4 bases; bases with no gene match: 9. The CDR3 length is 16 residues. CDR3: CSATPGLAGATDTQYF. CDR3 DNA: TGCAGTGCTACCCCGGGACTAGCGGGAGCGACGGATACGCAGTATTTT.

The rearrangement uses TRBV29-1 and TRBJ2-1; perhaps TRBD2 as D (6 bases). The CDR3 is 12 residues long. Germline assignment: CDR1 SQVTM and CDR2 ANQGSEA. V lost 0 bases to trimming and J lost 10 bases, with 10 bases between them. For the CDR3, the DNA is TGCAGCGTTGAAGATGGGGGGAGGGAGCAGTTCTTC. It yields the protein CSVEDGGREQFF.